This is a list of T cell receptor beta chains from one sample in a study of blood T cell repertoires in COVID-19. TCRdb's table, derived via immunoSEQ multiplex PCR, lists solely in-frame clones and lacks some. The table records roughly 240,000 clones, more than 70% of them present only once. Input material: PBMCs or T cells enriched from blood (not recorded which). These receptors all stem from a woman aged 40 to 50 with acute COVID-19. Each CDR3 is given with its conserved first and last residue. The D gene is left open where the match is weak. Clone sizes are given selectively: once, few, many, or a class where the clone is expanded.

CDR3aa | CDR3nt | v_gene | d_gene | j_gene | abundance
CASSFGPAETQYF | TGTGCCAGCAGCTTTGGTCCAGCGGAGACCCAGTACTTC | TRBV11-3 | - | TRBJ2-5 | -
CASSSRGVNYGYTF | TGTGCCAGCAGTTCCAGGGGGGTTAACTATGGCTACACCTTC | TRBV7-8 | TRBD1 | TRBJ1-2 | -
CASSFRQGASEGYTF | TGTGCCAGCAGCTTCCGACAGGGGGCTTCGGAAGGCTACACCTTC | TRBV5-4 | TRBD1 | TRBJ1-2 | -
CASSEDGGQEAFF | TGTGCCAGCAGTGAAGATGGGGGCCAGGAAGCTTTCTTT | TRBV2 | - | TRBJ1-1 | -
CAWMFEGAEAFF | TGTGCCTGGATGTTTGAGGGGGCTGAAGCTTTCTTT | TRBV30 | - | TRBJ1-1 | -
CAWSVYGQRLAGATDTQYF | TGTGCCTGGAGTGTATACGGCCAACGACTAGCGGGGGCCACAGATACGCAGTATTTT | TRBV30 | TRBD2 | TRBJ2-3 | -
CASRRTGLSSGANVLTF | TGCGCCAGCAGACGGACAGGGTTAAGCTCTGGGGCCAACGTCCTGACTTTC | TRBV5-1 | TRBD1 | TRBJ2-6 | few
CASSKVRRGGPQHF | TGTGCCAGCAGCAAAGTTAGGAGGGGTGGGCCCCAGCATTTT | TRBV21-1 | - | TRBJ1-5 | -
CASSGAGGQQETQYF | TGTGCCAGCAGCGGGGCCGGGGGGCAACAAGAGACCCAGTACTTC | TRBV9 | - | TRBJ2-5 | -
CASSYSLGTGYQPQHF | TGTGCCAGTAGTTACTCCCTCGGGACAGGGTATCAGCCCCAGCATTTT | TRBV19 | TRBD1 | TRBJ1-5 | -
CASSERVGAGVLAYNEQFF | TGTGCCAGCAGTGAACGGGTTGGGGCAGGGGTCCTAGCCTACAATGAGCAGTTCTTC | TRBV6-1 | - | TRBJ2-1 | -
CAISESTTIGETQYF | TGTGCCATCAGTGAGTCGACAACCATAGGAGAGACCCAGTACTTC | TRBV10-3 | - | TRBJ2-5 | -
CASSLRLGTEAFF | TGTGCCAGCAGCCTGAGACTGGGCACTGAAGCTTTCTTT | TRBV5-5 | - | TRBJ1-1 | -
CASSQETSGGAGETQYF | TGCGCCAGCAGCCAAGAGACTAGCGGGGGGGCAGGAGAGACCCAGTACTTC | TRBV4-1 | TRBD2 | TRBJ2-5 | many
CASSVGTGEKLFF | TGTGCCAGCAGCGTGGGGACAGGGGAAAAACTGTTTTTT | TRBV9 | TRBD1 | TRBJ1-4 | -
CASSQEGGTGGISPLHF | TGCGCCAGCAGCCAAGAGGGCGGGACAGGGGGGATTTCACCCCTCCACTTT | TRBV4-3 | TRBD1 | TRBJ1-6 | -
CASSVRVLPGQGPGNTIYF | TGTGCCAGCAGCGTACGAGTCTTACCGGGACAGGGTCCCGGAAACACCATATATTTT | TRBV21-1 | - | TRBJ1-3 | -
CASSPPKEGATPHNEQFF | TGTGCCAGCTCACCACCGAAGGAGGGAGCCACCCCCCACAATGAGCAGTTCTTC | TRBV18 | - | TRBJ2-1 | -
CASRTGYGYGYTF | TGTGCCAGCAGGACAGGGTACGGGTATGGCTACACCTTC | TRBV3-1/TRBV3-2 | TRBD1 | TRBJ1-2 | -
CASSLGGLAGVRTGELFF | TGTGCCAGCAGCTTAGGGGGACTAGCGGGAGTGCGGACCGGGGAGCTGTTTTTT | TRBV7-9 | TRBD2 | TRBJ2-2 | once
CAWRSGTGTMNTEAFF | TGTGCCTGGAGGTCCGGGACAGGGACAATGAACACTGAAGCTTTCTTT | TRBV30 | TRBD1 | TRBJ1-1 | -
CASSVARGNEKLFF | TGTGCCAGCAGTGTAGCCAGGGGGAATGAAAAACTGTTTTTT | TRBV2 | TRBD1 | TRBJ1-4 | -
CASSLGLRVAGGPGELFF | TGTGCCAGCAGCTTAGGCTTGCGTGTGGCGGGGGGGCCCGGGGAGCTGTTTTTT | TRBV7-2 | TRBD2 | TRBJ2-2 | -
CASSLEGRRGNYGYTF | TGTGCCAGCAGCTTAGAGGGTCGGAGGGGTAACTATGGCTACACCTTC | TRBV11-3 | - | TRBJ1-2 | -
CASTLVLAGGYEQFF | TGTGCCAGCACCCTGGTACTAGCGGGAGGATATGAGCAGTTCTTC | TRBV7-2 | TRBD2 | TRBJ2-1 | -
CASSPRLGTDTQYF | TGTGCCAGCAGCCCTCGTCTCGGGACAGATACGCAGTATTTT | TRBV11-2 | - | TRBJ2-3 | once
CASSAGTATNEKLFF | TGTGCCAGTAGTGCGGGGACAGCAACTAATGAAAAACTGTTTTTT | TRBV19 | TRBD1 | TRBJ1-4 | -
CASRGLGQGAGNTIYF | TGTGCCAGTAGAGGTCTGGGACAGGGTGCTGGAAACACCATATATTTT | TRBV19 | TRBD1 | TRBJ1-3 | few
CASKGTGDQPQHF | TGTGCCAGTAAAGGAACAGGGGATCAGCCCCAGCATTTT | TRBV19 | TRBD1 | TRBJ1-5 | once
CASSSIAASGNHNEQFF | TGTGCCAGCTCATCCATCGCGGCTAGCGGGAACCACAATGAGCAGTTCTTC | TRBV18 | TRBD2 | TRBJ2-1 | -
CASSIRDRDSNQPQHF | TGTGCCAGTAGTATACGGGACAGGGATTCGAATCAGCCCCAGCATTTT | TRBV19 | TRBD1 | TRBJ1-5 | -
CASSPTGGNTIYF | TGTGCCAGCAGTCCTACGGGGGGAAACACCATATATTTT | TRBV7-9 | - | TRBJ1-3 | once
CASSVDAGPAFF | TGTGCCAGCAGCGTAGATGCGGGGCCAGCTTTCTTT | TRBV9 | - | TRBJ1-1 | -
CASSLTGAGNTIYF | TGTGCCAGCAGCTTAACAGGGGCCGGAAACACCATATATTTT | TRBV7-2 | TRBD1 | TRBJ1-3 | -
CASSQALYGYTF | TGTGCCAGCAGCCAAGCCCTCTATGGCTACACCTTC | TRBV4-2 | - | TRBJ1-2 | few
CASSQPGTGPPYF | TGTGCCAGCAGCCAACCTGGGACAGGGCCACCGTATTTT | TRBV3-1/TRBV3-2 | TRBD1 | TRBJ2-3 | -
CASSAGDSNQPQHF | TGTGCCAGCAGTGCCGGGGATAGCAATCAGCCCCAGCATTTT | TRBV25-1 | - | TRBJ1-5 | few
CASSSEVYTYNEQFF | TGTGCCAGCAGCTCCGAGGTATATACCTACAATGAGCAGTTCTTC | TRBV5-4 | - | TRBJ2-1 | -
CASSPQAVPNTEAFF | TGTGCCAGCTCACCGCAGGCTGTACCGAACACTGAAGCTTTCTTT | TRBV18 | - | TRBJ1-1 | -